The next 17 T cell receptor beta chains were all read from a single sample in a study of blood T cell repertoires in COVID-19. Using immunoSEQ multiplex PCR, the repertoire was profiled, and TCRdb retains in-frame clones only, with some absent. This sample has about 210,000 clones, with 80% to 90% found just once. The source material was peripheral blood. Receptor source: a woman aged 40 to 55 with active or convalescent COVID-19.

V is TRBV27 and J is TRBJ1-1, with 8 nucleotides matching TRBD1. Germline trimming cut 5 bases from V and 8 bases from J; bases unmatched to any gene: 7. Germline values: CDR1 MNHEY, CDR2 SMNVEV (reference sequence). The CDR3 length is 13 residues. CDR3 in amino acids: CASSPPGGWEAFF. CDR3 DNA sequence: TGTGCCAGCAGTCCACCAGGGGGCTGGGAAGCTTTCTTT.

This clone was seen only once. This chain connects TRBV6-5 to TRBJ1-6; D is possibly TRBD1 (6 bases). From germline, CDR1 is MNHEY and CDR2 SVGAGI. V lost 0 bases and J 9 bases, leaving 15 bases between the germline ends. This CDR3 has 16 amino acids. The CDR3 DNA follows: TGTGCCAGCAGTTACTCCTACAGGGCCTTGGGTTCACCCCTCCACTTT. Its protein product is CASSYSYRALGSPLHF.

The rearrangement links TRBV30 to TRBJ1-4; 8 nucleotides align to TRBD1. The junction had 21 bases not matched to a gene; V was cut back by 0 bases and J by 6 bases. The CDR3 spans 20 residues. Germline V gene sequence: CDR1 GTSNPN, CDR2 SVGIG (reference sequence). Here the CDR3 DNA reads TGTGCCTGGAGTGTTGACCCCCGATGGTCAGGGGGCCCGAGATATGAAAAACTGTTTTTT. It translates to CAWSVDPRWSGGPRYEKLFF.

This chain joins TRBV9 and TRBJ2-3; D not certain. Germline loops: CDR1 SGDLS, CDR2 YYNGEE. CDR3 length equals 13 residues. Trimming left V 1 base short and J 6 bases short, with 9 bases between. Written as DNA, the CDR3 is TGTGCCAGCAGCGTATCCCCCCCGGATACGCAGTATTTT. Translation gives CASSVSPPDTQYF.

The chain uses TRBV6-5 and TRBJ1-5; D is unresolved. Germline values: CDR1 MNHEY, CDR2 SVGAGI. The CDR3 runs to 14 residues. Deletions cut 6 bases from V and 0 bases from J, with 9 bases between. The CDR3 DNA reads as TGTGCCAGCAGCGATTACAGTAGCAATCAGCCCCAGCATTTT. Protein sequence: CASSDYSSNQPQHF.

The chain uses TRBV6-4 and TRBJ2-1; the D is unclear. The CDR3 totals 13 residues. V lost 8 bases, J lost 2 bases, and 10 bases lay in between. From germline, CDR1 is MRHNA and CDR2 SNTAGT. DNA for the CDR3: TGTGCCAGCGCGGTTGAGCCCTACAATGAGCAGTTCTTC. Translation: CASAVEPYNEQFF.

The chain uses TRBV6-5 and TRBJ2-2, with 7 bases lining up with TRBD1. J lost 0 bases, V lost 0 bases, and 1 base had no gene match. This CDR3 comprises 16 residues. From germline, CDR1 is MNHEY and CDR2 SVGAGI. The CDR3 loop is CASSYSGTANTGELFF. The CDR3 DNA reads TGTGCCAGCAGTTACTCAGGGACAGCGAACACCGGGGAGCTGTTTTTT.

This clone was found once. The chain has TRBV6-5 and TRBJ1-1; 8 nucleotides line up with TRBD1. The germline V gene encodes CDR1 MNHEY and CDR2 SVGAGI. The CDR3 contains 13 residues. V trimming: 6 bases; J trimming: 5 bases; junction bases outside the gene matches: 5. The DNA of the CDR3 is TGTGCCAGCAGGGACAGGGTTTGGACTGAAGCTTTCTTT. Its translation is CASRDRVWTEAFF.

The chain is built from TRBV7-2 and TRBJ1-1; the D is unclear. V lost 4 bases and J lost 13, with 25 bases in between. The CDR3 is 15 residues long. Germline CDR1 reads SGHTA; CDR2 reads FQGNSA. The CDR3 nucleotides read TGTGCCAGCAGCTCGATTAGTAAGGGAGCTTCCCATGGTTTCTTT. This codes for CASSSISKGASHGFF.

The V and J genes are TRBV7-9 and TRBJ2-7; 14 nucleotides match TRBD2. Germline CDR1 SEHNR, CDR2 FQNEAQ (reference sequence). There are 16 residues in the CDR3. V shed 4 bases, J shed 7 bases, and the junction held 9 bases outside the gene matches. CDR3 nucleotides: TGTGCCAGCAGCTCCTCGGTCGGGACTAGCGGGAGTGAGCAGTACTTC. It translates to CASSSSVGTSGSEQYF.

This chain links TRBV6-5 with TRBJ2-1, with 10 bases lining up with TRBD1. The CDR3 runs 13 residues. Germline CDR1 and CDR2: MNHEY and SVGAGI. With 8 bases clipped from V and 7 bases from J, the junction kept 5 bases outside the gene matches. CDR3 in amino acids: CASWTGGRNEQFF. CDR3 DNA sequence: TGTGCCAGCTGGACAGGGGGACGGAATGAGCAGTTCTTC.

The rearrangement links TRBV24-1 to TRBJ1-1; D possibly corresponds to TRBD1 (5 bases). The CDR3 is made up of 14 amino acids. The V gene lost 7 bases and the J gene lost 0 bases, with 11 bases spanning the gap. Germline V gene sequence: CDR1 KGHDR, CDR2 SFDVKD. The CDR3 DNA reads as TGTGCCACCAGGGGGCAGGCGTTGAACACTGAAGCTTTCTTT. Amino acids: CATRGQALNTEAFF.

This clone was observed a single time. The chain is built from TRBV6-1 and TRBJ1-2; 7 bases agree with TRBD1. V shed 1 base, J shed 2 bases, and the junction held 1 base outside the gene matches. Germline assignment: CDR1 MNHNS and CDR2 SASEGT. This CDR3 contains 14 residues. CDR3 nucleotides: TGTGCCAGCAGTGAAGAGGACAGGAACTATGGCTACACCTTC. This sequence encodes CASSEEDRNYGYTF.

The J gene is TRBJ1-2, the V gene TRBV7-9; 10 bases agree with TRBD1. V lost 4 bases, J lost 3 bases, and 2 bases stayed unmatched. The CDR3 has 14 amino acids. CDR1 and CDR2 (germline): SEHNR, FQNEAQ (reference sequence). Here the CDR3 reads CASSSTGGDYGYTF. DNA of the CDR3: TGTGCCAGCAGCTCGACAGGGGGCGACTATGGCTACACCTTC.

About this clone itself: Other DNA sequences within the sample encode an identical CDR3. V and J are TRBV18 and TRBJ1-6, with TRBD1 identical over 9 bases. The CDR3 consists of 15 residues. Unmatched junction bases numbered 0, after V lost 3 bases and J lost 3 bases. Looked up from germline, CDR1 is KGHSH and CDR2 is LQKENI. The CDR3 reads CASSPGQGYNSPLHF. CDR3 sequence (DNA): TGTGCCAGCTCACCGGGACAGGGCTATAATTCACCCCTCCACTTT.

The rearrangement links TRBV1 to TRBJ1-5; TRBD1 is the table's D call, not checked against the DNA. TRBV1 corresponds to a pseudogene. The CDR3 is 16 residues long. The CDR3 sequence is CTSSPRGLGRVQPQHF. In DNA, the CDR3 is TGCACCAGCAGCCCAAGGGGTTTAGGGCGCGTGCAGCCCCAGCATTTT.

The chain employs TRBV7-3 and TRBJ1-2, with a tentative D call TRBD1 (6 bases). CDR1 is SGHTA, CDR2 FQGTGA, per germline. This CDR3 region has 15 residues. Trimming removed 2 bases from V and 3 bases from J, with 13 bases in between. CDR3 nucleotide sequence: TGTGCCAGCAGCTTAGGGGCAGGGGTTGACTATGGCTACACCTTC. Its protein product is CASSLGAGVDYGYTF.